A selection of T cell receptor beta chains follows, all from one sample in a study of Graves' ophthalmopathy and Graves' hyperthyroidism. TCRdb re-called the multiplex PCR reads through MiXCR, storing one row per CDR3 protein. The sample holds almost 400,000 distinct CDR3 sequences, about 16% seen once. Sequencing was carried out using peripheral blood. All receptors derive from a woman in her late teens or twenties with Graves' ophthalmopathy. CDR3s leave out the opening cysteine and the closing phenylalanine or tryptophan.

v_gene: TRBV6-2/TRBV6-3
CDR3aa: ASEGREDTEAF

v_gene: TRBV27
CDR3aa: ASSPGIGNTIY

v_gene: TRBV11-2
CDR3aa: ASSLQGALATETQY

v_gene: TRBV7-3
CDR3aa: ASSQWPGGANTEAF

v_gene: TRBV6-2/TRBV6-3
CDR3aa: ASSYGQQNQPQH

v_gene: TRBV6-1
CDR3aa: ASKGSSAVSYEQY

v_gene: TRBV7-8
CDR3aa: ASSSVYRTNEKLF

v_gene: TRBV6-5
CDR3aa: ASSYPDETGKETQY

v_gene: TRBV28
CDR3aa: ASSSVEGALNTEAF

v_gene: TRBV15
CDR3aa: ATSRERTSGYT

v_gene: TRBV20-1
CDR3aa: SAIKQVSNTEAF

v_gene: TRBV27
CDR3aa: ASSLSRDRERYEQY

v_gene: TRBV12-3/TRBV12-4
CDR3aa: ASSSGPRIYEQY

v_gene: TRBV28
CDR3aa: ASHTEAGVGRETQY

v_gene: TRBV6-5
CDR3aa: ASSYPTGRSNYGYT

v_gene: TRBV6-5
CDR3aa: ASSYLTGFQETQY

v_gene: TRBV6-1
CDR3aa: ASSGWGQGSEQY

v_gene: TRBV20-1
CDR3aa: SASLDRDSYNSPLH

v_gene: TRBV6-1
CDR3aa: ASHRGLVNTEAF

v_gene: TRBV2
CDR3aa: ASRQRSGGEQY

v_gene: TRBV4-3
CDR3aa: ASSQDSSRGSYNSPLH

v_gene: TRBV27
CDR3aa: ASSPSGRAVYEQY

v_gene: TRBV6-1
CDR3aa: ASSRRGGRIGAEQY

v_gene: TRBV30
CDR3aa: AWSVLSWTSTGELF

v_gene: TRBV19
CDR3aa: ASSPSTGRYEQY

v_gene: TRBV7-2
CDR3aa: ASTRGQANTGELF

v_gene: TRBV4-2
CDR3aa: ASSQVSGQAFGAQY

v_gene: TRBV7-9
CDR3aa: ASSTFAGGWRETQY

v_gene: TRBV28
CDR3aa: ASSSLGNTIY

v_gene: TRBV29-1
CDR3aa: SVVLTSGASYEQY

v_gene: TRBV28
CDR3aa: ASRAGVQPQH

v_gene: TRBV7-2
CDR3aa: ASSLSTGRSPLH

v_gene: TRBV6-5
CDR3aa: ASSYLGTPGST

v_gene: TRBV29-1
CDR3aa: SVAREGRRFNTEAF

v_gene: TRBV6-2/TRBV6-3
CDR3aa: TSSTGVRGYT

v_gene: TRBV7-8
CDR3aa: ASSLVGLASSYEQY